This is a list of T cell receptor beta chains from one sample in a study of cytomegalovirus exposure and HLA in healthy donors. Data came from immunoSEQ multiplex PCR; TCRdb stores just in-frame clones and leaves some out. Of about 140,000 clones in the sample, around 78% were seen once. Sequenced input: PBMCs. The origin of the receptors is a woman aged 40 to 50 in good health and CMV-seropositive. Both conserved end residues are part of each CDR3. The D gene is left open where the match is weak. Size is stated for part of the rows, as once, few or many counts, or as a class when the clone is expanded.

- | TRBJ1-5 | - | TRBV6-1 | CASKAESGVDQPQHF | TGTGCCAGCAAGGCGGAGTCAGGGGTGGATCAGCCCCAGCATTTT
- | TRBJ2-3 | - | TRBV18 | CASSRTGTDTQYF | TGTGCCAGCTCACGAACAGGCACAGATACGCAGTATTTT
- | TRBJ1-4 | - | TRBV27 | CASSLSPPSLGHVGADEKLFF | TGTGCCAGCAGTTTATCCCCCCCCAGCCTGGGCCACGTGGGCGCTGATGAAAAACTGTTTTTT
- | TRBJ2-7 | - | TRBV6-5 | CASSAGGWHEQYF | TGTGCCAGCAGTGCCGGGGGTTGGCACGAGCAGTACTTC
- | TRBJ1-1 | few | TRBV4-1 | CASSPDTEVRTEAFF | TGCGCCAGCAGCCCCGATACGGAGGTTCGGACTGAAGCTTTCTTT
TRBD2 | TRBJ2-5 | - | TRBV7-6 | CASSLTLAGSTQETQYF | TGTGCCAGCAGCTTAACTTTAGCGGGATCAACTCAAGAGACCCAGTACTTC
TRBD2 | TRBJ2-5 | - | TRBV5-1 | CASSSTSGSREQYF | TGCGCCAGCAGTTCTACTAGCGGGTCGAGGGAGCAGTACTTC
TRBD2 | TRBJ2-3 | - | TRBV7-6 | CASSGAGLAGKETQYF | TGTGCCAGCAGCGGGGCGGGACTAGCGGGAAAGGAGACGCAGTATTTT
TRBD2 | TRBJ2-7 | - | TRBV11-3 | CASRRPGGYEQYF | TGTGCCAGCAGGAGGCCGGGGGGTTACGAGCAGTACTTC
TRBD1 | TRBJ2-5 | - | TRBV7-9 | CASSLGQIQETQYF | TGTGCCAGCAGCTTGGGACAGATCCAAGAGACCCAGTACTTC
TRBD2 | TRBJ2-7 | few | TRBV7-2 | CASSLASGGPYEQYF | TGTGCCAGCAGCTTAGCTAGCGGGGGCCCCTACGAGCAGTACTTC
TRBD2 | TRBJ2-5 | few | TRBV5-4 | CASSLVVAGQETQYF | TGTGCCAGCAGCTTGGTGGTAGCGGGGCAAGAGACCCAGTACTTC
- | TRBJ2-2 | - | TRBV7-3 | CASSLWGGGVSGELFF | TGTGCCAGCAGCTTATGGGGGGGCGGCGTTTCCGGGGAGCTGTTTTTT
- | TRBJ1-6 | - | TRBV6-5 | CASSYSTFPHSPLHF | TGTGCCAGCAGTTACTCCACTTTTCCCCATTCACCCCTCCACTTT
TRBD1 | TRBJ1-1 | - | TRBV13 | CASSDTGGWPEAFF | TGTGCCAGCAGCGATACAGGGGGGTGGCCTGAAGCTTTCTTT
TRBD2 | TRBJ2-7 | - | TRBV30 | CAWRTSGRTYEQYF | TGTGCCTGGAGGACTAGCGGGAGAACCTACGAGCAGTACTTC
- | TRBJ2-7 | few | TRBV10-3 | CAISAVRGGVEQYF | TGTGCCATCAGTGCTGTGAGGGGGGGAGTCGAGCAGTACTTC
- | TRBJ1-1 | few | TRBV5-6 | CASSSKQGPEAFF | TGTGCCAGCAGCTCGAAACAGGGACCTGAAGCTTTCTTT
- | TRBJ1-1 | - | TRBV7-9 | CASEGREAFF | TGTGCCAGCGAAGGGAGGGAGGCTTTCTTT
- | TRBJ2-1 | once | TRBV15 | CATSRDYIAGYNEQFF | TGTGCCACCAGCAGAGATTACATTGCGGGATACAATGAGCAGTTCTTC
- | TRBJ1-3 | once | TRBV19 | CASSIELTGNTIYF | TGTGCCAGTAGTATAGAGTTGACAGGAAACACCATATATTTT
- | TRBJ2-1 | - | TRBV5-4 | CASSFMGFNEQFF | TGTGCCAGCAGCTTTATGGGCTTCAATGAGCAGTTCTTC
- | TRBJ2-1 | - | TRBV10-3 | CAISEGPGGEQFF | TGTGCCATCAGCGAAGGACCGGGCGGGGAGCAGTTCTTC
- | TRBJ2-5 | - | TRBV20-1 | CSARLGLAQYF | TGCAGTGCTAGGCTCGGGTTGGCCCAGTACTTC
TRBD2 | TRBJ2-7 | - | TRBV5-1 | CASSQREGLEQYF | TGCGCCAGCAGCCAGCGGGAGGGCCTCGAGCAGTACTTC
- | TRBJ1-2 | - | TRBV10-2 | CASSQGGAGGYTF | TGCGCCAGCAGTCAAGGGGGGGCCGGTGGCTACACCTTC
- | TRBJ2-1 | - | TRBV5-6 | CASSLDRFYNEQFF | TGTGCCAGCAGCTTGGACAGGTTTTACAATGAGCAGTTCTTC
- | TRBJ1-6 | - | TRBV5-6 | CASSQGQLLFSPLHF | TGTGCCAGCAGCCAAGGACAGCTTCTCTTCTCACCCCTCCACTTT
TRBD2 | TRBJ2-2 | - | TRBV7-2 | CASSLFPSGRDGELFF | TGTGCCAGCAGCTTATTCCCTAGCGGGAGGGACGGGGAGCTGTTTTTT
- | TRBJ2-5 | - | TRBV5-1 | CASSLGSRVQETQYF | TGCGCCAGCAGCTTGGGGTCCAGGGTGCAAGAGACCCAGTACTTC
TRBD2 | TRBJ2-1 | - | TRBV30 | CAWSGIAGGEQFF | TGTGCCTGGAGTGGAATAGCGGGAGGTGAGCAGTTCTTC
- | TRBJ2-7 | - | TRBV5-1 | CASSLPGSSSSYEQYF | TGCGCCAGCAGCTTGCCCGGGTCCTCGAGCTCCTACGAGCAGTACTTC
TRBD1 | TRBJ2-7 | - | TRBV28 | CASSTYRGDSSYEQYF | TGTGCCAGCAGTACATACAGGGGCGATAGCTCCTACGAGCAATACTTC
- | TRBJ2-1 | - | TRBV10-3 | CATTVYNEQFF | TGTGCCACAACAGTCTACAATGAGCAGTTCTTC
- | TRBJ2-7 | - | TRBV18 | CASSPYRDSLYEQYF | TGTGCCAGCTCACCATATCGAGACAGTCTTTACGAGCAGTACTTC
- | TRBJ2-1 | - | TRBV5-4 | CASSLGTDFRVF | -
TRBD1 | TRBJ1-1 | - | TRBV7-9 | CASSSTQGAETEAFF | TGTGCCAGCAGCTCGACACAGGGGGCCGAGACTGAAGCTTTCTTT